The sequence of this TCR beta chain was determined in a study of cytomegalovirus exposure and HLA in healthy donors. TCRdb keeps only in-frame clones here, not all; method: immunoSEQ multiplex PCR. The table records roughly 220,000 clones, approximately 90% of them present only once. With regard to this clone: The antigen is unknown.

This CDR3 contains 18 residues. The junction had 11 bases not matched to a gene; V was cut back by 2 bases and J by 6 bases. Germline V gives CDR1 SGHRS, CDR2 YFSETQ. Points from the study as a whole: One later analysis, an examination of the roughly 130 validation repertoires, found that first-cohort TCR clusters tended to co-occur in them. Cytomegalovirus status was reportedly diagnosed by the classifier with high sensitivity and specificity.

Sequences were obtained from PBMCs. The sequence came from a woman under 30 in good health and CMV-seronegative. This rearrangement joins TRBV5-1 to TRBJ2-1; 13 bases fit TRBD2. CDR3 in DNA: TGCGCCAGCAGCTTACCCCGACTAGCGGGAGGTGTCGGCAATGAGCAGTTCTTC. Translating gives CASSLPRLAGGVGNEQFF.